The 4 T cell receptor beta chains listed next were all sequenced from one sample in a study of early T cells in non-severe SARS-CoV-2 infection. TCRdb analysed the 5' RACE reads with MiXCR anew, one entry per CDR3 protein. This table holds 20,000 to 25,000 distinct CDR3 sequences, about 5.7% found once. Sequencing was performed on whole blood, taken at baseline. The receptors were sampled from an adult who was a healthcare worker with PCR-confirmed SARS-CoV-2 infection or an uninfected control (not recorded which).

The chain uses TRBV9 and TRBJ2-7; 8 positions match TRBD1. V dropped 4 bases and J dropped 6; count of bases not matched to a gene: 9. This CDR3 has 14 amino acids. CDR1 and CDR2 from the germline V gene are SGDLS and YYNGEE. Here the CDR3 DNA reads TGTGCCAGCAGCACAAGACAGGGGCAGGTCGAGCAGTACTTC. Translated, it gives CASSTRQGQVEQYF.

This chain joins TRBV21-1 and TRBJ2-1; the D call of TRBD1 is as the table states it, not checked on the DNA. TRBV21-1 constitutes a pseudogene. This CDR3 comprises 18 residues. CDR3 coding DNA: TGTGCCAGCAGCAAGGAAGGGTTGCAGGGGTTTCCCTACAATGAGCAGTTCTTC. Translating it yields CASSKEGLQGFPYNEQFF.

This chain connects TRBV7-9 to TRBJ1-1; no clear D gene. Trimming shortened V by 0 bases and J by 4 bases, and 12 bases separated the two germline ends. The CDR3 is 15 residues long. From germline, CDR1 is SEHNR and CDR2 FQNEAQ (reference sequence). The CDR3 region is CASSLARNLGTEAFF. The DNA of the CDR3 is TGTGCCAGCAGCTTAGCACGGAATCTGGGCACTGAAGCTTTCTTT.

This clonotype was recorded many times. This chain links TRBV30 with TRBJ1-5; unclear D gene. Trimming took off 0 bases at V and 6 bases at J, with 12 bases between the two ends. CDR3 size: 14 residues. Germline V gives CDR1 GTSNPN, CDR2 SVGIG (reference sequence). The CDR3 region has the DNA TGTGCCTGGAGTGTCGACACCATATCTCAGCCCCAGCATTTT. It translates to CAWSVDTISQPQHF.